A selection of T cell receptor beta chains follows, all from one sample in a study of blood T cell repertoires in COVID-19. Some clones are missing from TCRdb's copy, which holds only in-frame ones; the method was immunoSEQ multiplex PCR. The table lists 380,000 or so clones, around 87% of them singletons, with about 1.5% in the top ten. Source material: PBMCs or T cells enriched from blood (not recorded which). The receptor set was obtained from a man between 25 and 39 years old who had recovered from COVID-19. Both conserved end residues are part of each CDR3. The order of the fields is CDR3 length, clone size, V gene, D gene, J gene, CDR3 protein, CDR3 DNA. A D gene is named only where the DNA matches it firmly. Size is omitted from some rows. Given values are once, few, many or a class for expanded clones.

17	-	TRBV5-1	-	TRBJ2-7	CASSWVYSLKDPYEQYF	TGCGCCAGCAGCTGGGTTTACAGTCTCAAAGACCCCTACGAGCAGTACTTC
15	-	TRBV9	-	TRBJ2-1	CASSVSSGIYNEQFF	TGTGCCAGCAGCGTATCGAGCGGTATATACAATGAGCAGTTCTTC
14	few	TRBV7-2	TRBD1	TRBJ1-2	CASSLAGTGDGYTF	TGTGCCAGCAGCTTAGCAGGGACAGGGGATGGCTACACCTTC
16	-	TRBV7-3	TRBD2	TRBJ2-7	CASSLSSAGGHYEQYF	TGTGCCAGCAGCTTAAGCTCAGCGGGGGGCCACTACGAGCAGTACTTC
13	-	TRBV6-6	TRBD1	TRBJ1-1	CASSPQGFTEAFF	TGTGCCAGCAGCCCACAGGGGTTCACTGAAGCTTTCTTT
12	-	TRBV7-2	-	TRBJ2-3	CASTPSSDTQYF	TGTGCCAGCACCCCCTCCTCGGATACGCAGTATTTT
12	-	TRBV4-1	-	TRBJ2-5	CASSQPASTQYF	TGCGCCAGCAGCCAACCGGCTAGCACCCAGTACTTC
11	-	TRBV25-1	-	TRBJ2-5	CASTWRKTQYF	TGTGCCAGCACCTGGCGGAAGACCCAGTACTTC
16	-	TRBV6-5	-	TRBJ2-1	CASSYRGGGSNNEQFF	TGTGCCAGCAGTTATAGAGGCGGGGGCTCCAACAATGAGCAGTTCTTC
14	-	TRBV7-2	-	TRBJ1-1	CASSLGRGGTEAFF	TGTGCCAGCAGCTTAGGGCGCGGGGGGACTGAAGCTTTCTTT
13	few	TRBV5-1	TRBD1	TRBJ1-2	CASTWDRGYGYTF	TGCGCCAGCACCTGGGACAGAGGCTATGGCTACACCTTC
15	-	TRBV4-1	TRBD2	TRBJ2-2	CASNLAGGNTGELFF	TGCGCCAGCAACCTAGCGGGGGGGAACACCGGGGAGCTGTTTTTT
14	-	TRBV10-2	-	TRBJ2-2	CASSDLSGTGELFF	TGCGCCAGCAGTGACCTGTCCGGCACCGGGGAGCTGTTTTTT
13	-	TRBV7-9	-	TRBJ1-1	CASSANRDAEAFF	TGTGCCAGCAGCGCCAACAGGGACGCTGAAGCTTTCTTT
14	-	TRBV18	-	TRBJ1-2	CASSPGQGNYGYTF	TGTGCCAGCTCACCCGGGCAGGGGAACTATGGCTACACCTTC
13	few	TRBV27	-	TRBJ1-2	CASSYHIGGGYTF	TGTGCCAGCAGTTACCATATAGGGGGTGGCTACACCTTC
14	once	TRBV5-1	TRBD2	TRBJ2-7	CASSTSGGAYEQYF	TGCGCCAGCAGCACTAGCGGGGGGGCCTACGAGCAGTACTTC
13	once	TRBV5-1	TRBD1	TRBJ1-1	CASSFAADRSAFF	TGCGCCAGCAGCTTCGCCGCGGACAGGTCCGCTTTCTTT
14	once	TRBV6-5	-	TRBJ1-5	CASSKTVSNQPQHF	TGTGCCAGCAGTAAGACAGTTAGCAATCAGCCCCAGCATTTT
15	-	TRBV6-1	-	TRBJ1-2	CASSESFVGNYGYTF	TGTGCCAGCAGTGAATCGTTCGTCGGTAACTATGGCTACACCTTC
12	-	TRBV5-1	-	TRBJ2-5	CASSEFQETQYF	TGCGCCAGCAGCGAGTTTCAAGAGACCCAGTACTTC
15	-	TRBV18	TRBD1	TRBJ2-7	CASSPPLGQGGEQYF	TGTGCCAGCTCACCACCGTTGGGACAGGGGGGGGAGCAGTACTTC
19	few	TRBV27	TRBD1	TRBJ1-1	CASSSAGTGVKPMNTEAFF	TGTGCCAGCAGTTCAGCCGGGACAGGGGTGAAACCTATGAACACTGAAGCTTTCTTT
15	-	TRBV18	TRBD1	TRBJ2-1	CASWTGSSSYNEQFF	TGTGCCAGTTGGACAGGGTCTAGCTCCTACAATGAGCAGTTCTTC
14	once	TRBV27	TRBD1	TRBJ1-5	CASSGGQDNQPQHF	TGTGCCAGCAGCGGCGGACAGGACAATCAGCCCCAGCATTTT
17	-	TRBV6-2/TRBV6-3	-	TRBJ2-5	CASSYETWGAGVVAQYF	TGTGCCAGCAGTTACGAGACTTGGGGGGCGGGGGTCGTAGCCCAGTACTTC
15	-	TRBV18	TRBD1	TRBJ1-1	CASSPRGRGFAEAFF	TGTGCCAGCTCACCAAGGGGGCGGGGTTTTGCTGAAGCTTTCTTT
14	-	TRBV15	TRBD1	TRBJ2-3	CATCGTGGLDTQYF	TGTGCCACCTGTGGGACAGGGGGCTTAGATACGCAGTATTTT
14	few	TRBV9	-	TRBJ1-6	CASSVAQVNSPLHF	TGTGCCAGCAGCGTAGCACAGGTTAATTCACCCCTCCACTTT
14	-	TRBV24-1	-	TRBJ2-1	CATSDPRGSDEQFF	TGTGCCACCAGTGATCCTCGGGGTTCGGATGAGCAGTTCTTC
16	-	TRBV10-3	TRBD1	TRBJ2-7	CAISGFRDREGGEQYF	TGTGCCATCAGTGGGTTCCGGGACAGGGAAGGCGGCGAGCAGTACTTC
14	-	TRBV12-5	-	TRBJ2-1	CASGPALGDNEQFF	TGTGCTAGTGGTCCAGCTTTAGGGGACAATGAGCAGTTCTTC
15	-	TRBV30	-	TRBJ2-1	CAWSVKGATYNEQFF	TGTGCCTGGAGTGTAAAAGGGGCCACCTACAATGAGCAGTTCTTC
17	-	TRBV5-1	TRBD2	TRBJ2-5	CASSAGLAGIRQETQYF	TGCGCCAGCAGCGCGGGACTAGCGGGGATACGACAAGAGACCCAGTACTTC
18	once	TRBV4-1	TRBD2	TRBJ2-2	CASSQDTSGGRVTGELFF	TGCGCCAGCAGCCAAGATACTAGCGGGGGGCGTGTCACCGGGGAGCTGTTTTTT
14	-	TRBV11-2	-	TRBJ2-7	CASSWVEFAYEQYF	TGTGCCAGCAGCTGGGTGGAGTTCGCCTACGAGCAGTACTTC